This T cell receptor (beta chain) was profiled in a study of beta chain features in type 1 diabetes. Background on the study: Healthy donors, compared against patients, showed similar age, gender and cell yields. Study results and caveats: Patients with type 1 diabetes showed fewer VDJ junction insertions and more deletions. Moderate yet significant TCRB CDR3 shortening was seen in Type 1 diabetes patients in all four CD4+ subsets.

The entirety of the isolated RNA underwent reverse transcription, so expressed TCRB transcripts were sequenced. Using immunoSEQ multiplex PCR, the repertoire was profiled, and TCRdb retains in-frame clones only, with some absent. The sample consists of over 150,000 clones, 9% to 12% of them appearing once. The junction had 4 bases not matched to a gene; V was cut back by 3 bases and J by 0 bases. The CDR3 sequence is 16 residues long. CDR1 and CDR2 from the germline V gene are SGHKS and YYEKEE (reference sequence). Populations isolated by sorting all had purity greater than 95%. Concerning this clone: Its antigen is still unknown.

Sequencing input: central memory CD4+ T cells from blood. This chain uses TRBV5-5 with TRBJ2-3, with TRBD2 matching over 10 bases. This TCR derives from a man between 25 and 39 years old with type 1 diabetes. CDR3 nucleotides: TGTGCCAGCAGCTACGGACTAGCGGCTAGCACAGATACGCAGTATTTT. Amino acid sequence: CASSYGLAASTDTQYF.